These T cell receptor beta chains were read from a single sample in a study of memory CD4+ T cells and cytomegalovirus serostatus. The protocol was immunoSEQ multiplex PCR, while the TCRdb copy is restricted to in-frame clones and leaves out a portion. The sample has 40,000 to 55,000 clones; over 65% are singletons. Material for sequencing was memory CD4+ T cells from blood. These receptors came from an adult in good health and CMV-seronegative. Each CDR3 is given with its conserved first and last residue. Fields, in order: V gene, clone size, D gene, J gene, CDR3 DNA, CDR3 protein. The D gene is left open where the match is weak. Some rows have no size entry. The others give once, few or many, or a class for an expanded clone.

v_gene: TRBV6-7
abundance: few
d_gene: .
j_gene: TRBJ2-5
CDR3nt: TGTGCCAGCAGTTACTTGGCAGGGGCTAGCCAAGAGACCCAGTACTTC
CDR3aa: CASSYLAGASQETQYF

v_gene: TRBV11-3
abundance: .
d_gene: .
j_gene: TRBJ1-1
CDR3nt: TGTGCCACTTCGTTGGGGGGAAAGAACACTGAAGCTTTCTTT
CDR3aa: CATSLGGKNTEAFF

v_gene: TRBV6-1
abundance: .
d_gene: .
j_gene: TRBJ2-7
CDR3nt: TGTGCCAGCAGTGCGGACAGACGAATAATTGCCTCCTACGAGCAGTACTTC
CDR3aa: CASSADRRIIASYEQYF

v_gene: TRBV28
abundance: .
d_gene: .
j_gene: TRBJ1-1
CDR3nt: TGTGCCAGCAGTTCTTCTCGAGGGCCGGCTTTCTTT
CDR3aa: CASSSSRGPAFF

v_gene: TRBV6-5
abundance: .
d_gene: .
j_gene: TRBJ1-4
CDR3nt: TGTGCCAGCAGTTACTCCGTAGGGGTTGAACTGTTTTTT
CDR3aa: CASSYSVGVELFF

v_gene: TRBV11-2
abundance: .
d_gene: .
j_gene: TRBJ2-2
CDR3nt: TGTGCCAGCAGCCCATTACAGGGTAGTTCCGGGGAGCTGTTTTTT
CDR3aa: CASSPLQGSSGELFF

v_gene: TRBV28
abundance: .
d_gene: .
j_gene: TRBJ1-2
CDR3nt: TGTGCCAGCAGTTTTTCCGATCGCGGCTACACCTTC
CDR3aa: CASSFSDRGYTF

v_gene: TRBV5-1
abundance: once
d_gene: .
j_gene: TRBJ1-2
CDR3nt: TGCGCCAGCAGGGAGGGATCCTATGGCTACACCTTC
CDR3aa: CASREGSYGYTF

v_gene: TRBV5-6
abundance: .
d_gene: .
j_gene: TRBJ1-1
CDR3nt: TGTGCCAGCAGCTTGGCAGGGGCCCAAAACACTGAAGCTTTCTTT
CDR3aa: CASSLAGAQNTEAFF

v_gene: TRBV4-1
abundance: .
d_gene: TRBD1
j_gene: TRBJ1-4
CDR3nt: TGCGCCAGCAGCCAAGATGGGACAGGGAGTCTTGGAGAAAAACTGTTTTTT
CDR3aa: CASSQDGTGSLGEKLFF

v_gene: TRBV7-8
abundance: .
d_gene: TRBD2
j_gene: TRBJ2-3
CDR3nt: TGTGCCAGCAGAAGTGGCGGGGGGCCCACAGATACGCAGTATTTT
CDR3aa: CASRSGGGPTDTQYF

v_gene: TRBV9
abundance: .
d_gene: .
j_gene: TRBJ1-1
CDR3nt: TGTGCCAGCAGCCCTCGGACCACGCTATTTGAAGCTTTCTTT
CDR3aa: CASSPRTTLFEAFF

v_gene: TRBV6-6
abundance: .
d_gene: TRBD1
j_gene: TRBJ1-4
CDR3nt: TGTGCCAGCAGTGACAGGGGGCGGACTGAAAAACTGTTTTTT
CDR3aa: CASSDRGRTEKLFF

v_gene: TRBV2
abundance: once
d_gene: .
j_gene: TRBJ2-7
CDR3nt: TGTGCCAGCAGTGAAGGGGGCAACGAGCAGTACTTC
CDR3aa: CASSEGGNEQYF

v_gene: TRBV7-8
abundance: .
d_gene: .
j_gene: TRBJ1-3
CDR3nt: TGTGCCAGCAGTGAGTCGGGGGGCTCTGGAAACACCATATATTTT
CDR3aa: CASSESGGSGNTIYF

v_gene: TRBV5-1
abundance: few
d_gene: .
j_gene: TRBJ2-5
CDR3nt: TGCGCCAGCAGCCTGGGTGAGGGGAGGCAGGAGACCCAGTACTTC
CDR3aa: CASSLGEGRQETQYF